The rows below give T cell receptor beta chains drawn from one sample of a study of PD-L1 blockade in urothelial cancer. Some clones are missing from TCRdb's copy, which holds only in-frame ones; the method was immunoSEQ multiplex PCR. This sample has over 100,000 clones, with around 90% found just once. The sample was PBMCs, taken around atezolizumab (anti-PD-L1) treatment. The receptors were gathered from a man aged 60-69 years with urothelial cancer. Each CDR3 is given with its conserved first and last residue. The D gene is left open where the match is weak. For some rows the clone size is stated as once, few or many, or as a class when expanded; others skip it.

v_gene: TRBV7-3
d_gene: TRBD2
abundance: -
j_gene: TRBJ2-3
CDR3nt: TGTGCCAGCAGACCAGCGGGATCTAGCACAGATACGCAGTATTTT
CDR3aa: CASRPAGSSTDTQYF

v_gene: TRBV27
d_gene: TRBD1
abundance: -
j_gene: TRBJ2-1
CDR3nt: TGTGCCAGCAGTCCACGGACAGGCCAATCCTTGGATGAGCAGTTCTTC
CDR3aa: CASSPRTGQSLDEQFF

v_gene: TRBV5-1
d_gene: -
abundance: -
j_gene: TRBJ1-1
CDR3nt: TGCGCCAGCAGACGAGATACAGGTAATAGAGCGGAAGCTTTCTTT
CDR3aa: CASRRDTGNRAEAFF

v_gene: TRBV28
d_gene: -
abundance: -
j_gene: TRBJ1-3
CDR3nt: TGTGCCAGCGTAAGTGGGGGCGCGGTCGATGGAAACACCATATATTTT
CDR3aa: CASVSGGAVDGNTIYF

v_gene: TRBV5-5
d_gene: TRBD1
abundance: -
j_gene: TRBJ1-2
CDR3nt: TGTGCCAGCAGCCAACCTGGGACAGGGTATTTCTATGGCTACACCTTC
CDR3aa: CASSQPGTGYFYGYTF

v_gene: TRBV4-3
d_gene: -
abundance: few
j_gene: TRBJ2-7
CDR3nt: TGCGCCAGCAGCCAAGAGGAGGGCTACGAGCAGTACTTC
CDR3aa: CASSQEEGYEQYF

v_gene: TRBV5-1
d_gene: -
abundance: -
j_gene: TRBJ2-7
CDR3nt: TGCGCCAGCAGAGACACAGCAGGGTTCTACGAGCAGTACTTC
CDR3aa: CASRDTAGFYEQYF

v_gene: TRBV28
d_gene: -
abundance: -
j_gene: TRBJ1-5
CDR3nt: TGTGCCAGCAGTTCCGGGAGCGGGAATCAGCCCCAGCATTTT
CDR3aa: CASSSGSGNQPQHF

v_gene: TRBV5-8
d_gene: -
abundance: -
j_gene: TRBJ1-2
CDR3nt: TGTGCCAGCAGCTTGAATCCTCACTCGCGGTATGGCTACACCTTC
CDR3aa: CASSLNPHSRYGYTF

v_gene: TRBV19
d_gene: TRBD2
abundance: -
j_gene: TRBJ2-5
CDR3nt: TGTGCCAGTAGTATTGGGGGGGGAGAGACCCAGTACTTC
CDR3aa: CASSIGGGETQYF

v_gene: TRBV7-3
d_gene: -
abundance: few
j_gene: TRBJ2-2
CDR3nt: TGTGCCAGCAGCTCACGACCGGGGGGCTTCGCTAGTGGGGAGCTGTTTTTT
CDR3aa: CASSSRPGGFASGELFF

v_gene: TRBV19
d_gene: -
abundance: -
j_gene: TRBJ1-1
CDR3nt: TGTGCCAGTAGGGAACAGGGAAGGACTGAAGCTTTCTTT
CDR3aa: CASREQGRTEAFF

v_gene: TRBV4-2
d_gene: TRBD2
abundance: -
j_gene: TRBJ2-7
CDR3nt: TGTGCCAGCAGCCAAGATTCTAGCGGGAACTACGAGCAGTACTTC
CDR3aa: CASSQDSSGNYEQYF

v_gene: TRBV5-4
d_gene: -
abundance: -
j_gene: TRBJ1-1
CDR3nt: TGTGCCAGCAGCTTGGGATCGCCGGGGAACACTGAAGCTTTCTTT
CDR3aa: CASSLGSPGNTEAFF

v_gene: TRBV19
d_gene: -
abundance: -
j_gene: TRBJ2-5
CDR3nt: TGTGCCAGTAGTCCACTTCGACAAGAGACCCAGTACTTC
CDR3aa: CASSPLRQETQYF

v_gene: TRBV4-3
d_gene: TRBD2
abundance: -
j_gene: TRBJ2-3
CDR3nt: TGCGCCAGCAGCCTAAATAGCGGGGGGATCACAGATACGCAGTATTTT
CDR3aa: CASSLNSGGITDTQYF

v_gene: TRBV5-1
d_gene: -
abundance: -
j_gene: TRBJ1-1
CDR3nt: TGCGCCAGCAGCTTGCAGGACTTGAACACTGAAGCTTTCTTT
CDR3aa: CASSLQDLNTEAFF

v_gene: TRBV19
d_gene: TRBD1
abundance: once
j_gene: TRBJ1-5
CDR3nt: TGTGCCAGTAGTCTGGACAGGGGAGGCAATCAGCCCCAGCATTTT
CDR3aa: CASSLDRGGNQPQHF

v_gene: TRBV4-1
d_gene: TRBD1
abundance: -
j_gene: TRBJ2-1
CDR3nt: TGCGCCAGCAGCCTTGAGGGGGCGGTTACTTACAATGAGCAGTTCTTC
CDR3aa: CASSLEGAVTYNEQFF

v_gene: TRBV6-6
d_gene: TRBD2
abundance: -
j_gene: TRBJ2-1
CDR3nt: TGTGCCAGCAGGGTAGCGGGACGACGAAATGAGCAGTTCTTC
CDR3aa: CASRVAGRRNEQFF

v_gene: TRBV5-1
d_gene: TRBD2
abundance: -
j_gene: TRBJ2-1
CDR3nt: TGCGCCAGCAGCTTGGCAGCGGGAGGGGAGCAGTTCTTC
CDR3aa: CASSLAAGGEQFF

v_gene: TRBV7-2
d_gene: TRBD2
abundance: few
j_gene: TRBJ2-2
CDR3nt: TGTGCCAGCAGAAGCGGGGTCGGCGGGGAGCTGTTTTTT
CDR3aa: CASRSGVGGELFF

v_gene: TRBV7-2
d_gene: -
abundance: -
j_gene: TRBJ1-2
CDR3nt: TGTGCCAGCAGCTTGGAGTTAGCTAACTATGGCTACACCTTC
CDR3aa: CASSLELANYGYTF

v_gene: TRBV11-3
d_gene: TRBD2
abundance: -
j_gene: TRBJ2-5
CDR3nt: TGTGCCAGCAGCGCCGGGACTAGCGGGGGGGAGACCCAGTACTTC
CDR3aa: CASSAGTSGGETQYF

v_gene: TRBV4-3
d_gene: -
abundance: -
j_gene: TRBJ2-2
CDR3nt: TGCGCCAGCAGCCAAGAGGCTTCTAGGCGTTGGAACGCCGGGGAGCTGTTTTTT
CDR3aa: CASSQEASRRWNAGELFF

v_gene: TRBV2
d_gene: TRBD1
abundance: -
j_gene: TRBJ1-1
CDR3nt: TGTGCCAGCAGCGATTACCGGGACAGGGAGCTGCCCTTT
CDR3aa: CASSDYRDRELPF

v_gene: TRBV4-3
d_gene: TRBD1
abundance: -
j_gene: TRBJ2-1
CDR3nt: TGCGCCAGCAGCCAAAGCCCAACAGGGGGCGCCTTCAATGAGCAGTTCTTC
CDR3aa: CASSQSPTGGAFNEQFF

v_gene: TRBV5-5
d_gene: -
abundance: once
j_gene: TRBJ2-7
CDR3nt: TGTGCCAGCAGCCCAGGAGGGAGGCGCGAGCAGTACTTC
CDR3aa: CASSPGGRREQYF

v_gene: TRBV2
d_gene: TRBD2
abundance: -
j_gene: TRBJ2-7
CDR3nt: TGTGCCAGCAGGGGGACTAGCGGGAGAAAGGGCGAGCAGTACTTC
CDR3aa: CASRGTSGRKGEQYF

v_gene: TRBV7-2
d_gene: TRBD1
abundance: -
j_gene: TRBJ2-5
CDR3nt: TGTGCCAGCAGCTCAACAGGGGGAAAGGGGGAGACCCAGTACTTC
CDR3aa: CASSSTGGKGETQYF

v_gene: TRBV6-6
d_gene: -
abundance: -
j_gene: TRBJ1-2
CDR3nt: TGTGCCAGCAGTTTGAGTATGGCGGGAGACTATGGCTACACCTTC
CDR3aa: CASSLSMAGDYGYTF

v_gene: TRBV19
d_gene: TRBD2
abundance: -
j_gene: TRBJ2-7
CDR3nt: TGTGCCAGTAGTAACCAGCGGGAGGGGGGCTACGAGCAGTACTTC
CDR3aa: CASSNQREGGYEQYF

v_gene: TRBV29-1
d_gene: -
abundance: -
j_gene: TRBJ1-2
CDR3nt: TGCAGCGTTGTTGAGGGTTGGGGCTATGGCTACACCTTC
CDR3aa: CSVVEGWGYGYTF

v_gene: TRBV5-1
d_gene: -
abundance: -
j_gene: TRBJ1-1
CDR3nt: TGCGCCAGCAGCTTGGGTCCAGGGGCTATGAACACTGAAGCTTTCTTT
CDR3aa: CASSLGPGAMNTEAFF

v_gene: TRBV4-2
d_gene: -
abundance: -
j_gene: TRBJ2-5
CDR3nt: TGTGCCAGCAGCCAAGAGACTAGGCAAGAGACCCAGTACTTC
CDR3aa: CASSQETRQETQYF

v_gene: TRBV5-1
d_gene: TRBD2
abundance: once
j_gene: TRBJ2-7
CDR3nt: TGCGCCAGCAGCACCGGCTCACCGGGGGGGGAGCAGTACTTC
CDR3aa: CASSTGSPGGEQYF

v_gene: TRBV29-1
d_gene: -
abundance: -
j_gene: TRBJ1-5
CDR3nt: TGCAGCGTTGAAGATCGAGGGCGGAATAGCAATCAGCCCCAGCATTTT
CDR3aa: CSVEDRGRNSNQPQHF

v_gene: TRBV5-4
d_gene: TRBD1
abundance: -
j_gene: TRBJ1-4
CDR3nt: TGTGCCAGCAGCCCCAGGGGCCCAGGACAGGGTAATGAAAAACTGTTTTTT
CDR3aa: CASSPRGPGQGNEKLFF

v_gene: TRBV9
d_gene: -
abundance: few
j_gene: TRBJ1-2
CDR3nt: TGTGCCAGCAGCCTCTCGTTCTATGGCTACACCTTC
CDR3aa: CASSLSFYGYTF

v_gene: TRBV6-1
d_gene: -
abundance: -
j_gene: TRBJ1-5
CDR3nt: TGTGCCAGCAGTAGACAGGAGGATCAGCCCCAGCATTTT
CDR3aa: CASSRQEDQPQHF

v_gene: TRBV6-6
d_gene: -
abundance: once
j_gene: TRBJ1-1
CDR3nt: TGTGCCAGCAGTTACCTAGCGGGACCCCAGGGGACTGAAGCTTTCTTT
CDR3aa: CASSYLAGPQGTEAFF

v_gene: TRBV12-5
d_gene: -
abundance: -
j_gene: TRBJ2-1
CDR3nt: TGTGCTAGTGGTAAGAACGTGGGGGGAACCTACAATGAGCAGTTCTTC
CDR3aa: CASGKNVGGTYNEQFF

v_gene: TRBV18
d_gene: -
abundance: -
j_gene: TRBJ1-2
CDR3nt: TGTGCCAGCTCCCCCAGACAGGCAGGCGGCTACACCTTC
CDR3aa: CASSPRQAGGYTF

v_gene: TRBV7-9
d_gene: -
abundance: -
j_gene: TRBJ1-2
CDR3nt: TGTGCCAGCAGCCCAGGACAAGCCTATGGCTACACCTTC
CDR3aa: CASSPGQAYGYTF

v_gene: TRBV10-3
d_gene: -
abundance: -
j_gene: TRBJ2-3
CDR3nt: TGTGCCACCACAGAGCAAGATACGCAGTATTTT
CDR3aa: CATTEQDTQYF

v_gene: TRBV19
d_gene: -
abundance: -
j_gene: TRBJ1-1
CDR3nt: TGTGCCAGTAGTATAGAAGGGGGAATGAACACTGAAGCTTTCTTT
CDR3aa: CASSIEGGMNTEAFF

v_gene: TRBV19
d_gene: -
abundance: once
j_gene: TRBJ2-7
CDR3nt: TGTGCCAGTAGTATAGGTGGACAGTATTACGAGCAGTACTTC
CDR3aa: CASSIGGQYYEQYF

v_gene: TRBV5-1
d_gene: TRBD1
abundance: once
j_gene: TRBJ1-3
CDR3nt: TGCGCCAGCAGCCCCGACAGGGCTGGAAACACCATATATTTT
CDR3aa: CASSPDRAGNTIYF

v_gene: TRBV6-5
d_gene: -
abundance: -
j_gene: TRBJ1-2
CDR3nt: TGTGCCAGCAGAGCGGACCGTAACTATGGCTACACCTTC
CDR3aa: CASRADRNYGYTF

v_gene: TRBV19
d_gene: TRBD1
abundance: -
j_gene: TRBJ1-2
CDR3nt: TGTGCCAGTAGTCCCCAGGGACAGGGACAGTATGGCTACACCTTC
CDR3aa: CASSPQGQGQYGYTF

v_gene: TRBV19
d_gene: -
abundance: -
j_gene: TRBJ1-5
CDR3nt: TGTGCCAGTAGTCCTATGCGTCAGCCCCAGCATTTT
CDR3aa: CASSPMRQPQHF

v_gene: TRBV5-1
d_gene: -
abundance: -
j_gene: TRBJ2-3
CDR3nt: TGCGCCAGCAGCTTTTCCCAGGGAGGCGCAGATACGCAGTATTTT
CDR3aa: CASSFSQGGADTQYF

v_gene: TRBV6-5
d_gene: -
abundance: -
j_gene: TRBJ1-2
CDR3nt: TGTGCCAGCAGTTACTCGGTGGGAGTCTATGGCTACACCTTC
CDR3aa: CASSYSVGVYGYTF